This T cell receptor (beta chain) derives from a study of shared clonotypes between healthy human individuals. This CDR3 region has 13 residues. Looked up from germline, CDR1 is MDHEN and CDR2 is SYDVKM. The V gene lost 7 bases and the J gene lost 4 bases, with 11 bases spanning the gap. Sequencing used immunoSEQ multiplex PCR; TCRdb keeps in-frame clones, though not all of them. The sample lists about 2.5 million clones; 85% to 95% were seen once. This sequence was found in a man younger than 35 in good health. Some clones in this sample may be carry-over from other donors' samples. The V and J genes are TRBV28 and TRBJ1-5; D gene ambiguous. Sample: naive CD4+ T cells from PBMCs. Specified subset: CD45RA+ positively selected. This CDR3 is CASTQPVNQPQHF. DNA of the CDR3: TGTGCCAGCACCCAACCCGTGAATCAGCCCCAGCATTTT.